These 26 T cell receptor beta chains came from one sample sequenced in a study of cytomegalovirus exposure and HLA in healthy donors. The study ran its PCR with 60 Vbeta and 13 Jbeta primers. TCRdb keeps only in-frame clones here, not all; method: immunoSEQ multiplex PCR. The sample carries around 120,000 clones, over 65% recorded once. The sequencing input was PBMCs. Receptors were obtained from a woman between 50 and 59 years old in good health and CMV-seropositive.

The table lists this clone with a few counts. The chain has TRBV27 and TRBJ2-1; D is uncertain. Germline values: CDR1 MNHEY, CDR2 SMNVEV (reference sequence). CDR3 length: 14 amino acids. Trimming pared 7 bases from V and 8 bases from J, leaving 18 bases between. This chain's CDR3 is CASTPRMSGYEQFF. CDR3 nucleotide sequence: TGTGCCAGCACCCCTCGAATGTCAGGCTATGAGCAGTTCTTC.

The chain employs TRBV5-6 and TRBJ2-1, with D possibly matching TRBD2 (5 bases). V was pared by 2 bases and J by 5 bases, with 14 bases between. CDR3 length: 15 amino acids. CDR1 is SGHDT and CDR2 is YYEEEE in the germline V gene. DNA of the CDR3: TGTGCCAGCAGCTTAGGCGTAGGGAGTCACAATGAGCAGTTCTTC. Residues: CASSLGVGSHNEQFF.

The chain is built from TRBV7-9 and TRBJ1-5, with 10 bases that match TRBD1. Trimming at V came to 5 bases and at J to 4 bases, leaving 2 bases not matched to a gene. This CDR3 region has 14 residues. The germline V gene encodes CDR1 SEHNR and CDR2 FQNEAQ (reference sequence). The CDR3 region is CASSRQGANQPQHF. Here the CDR3 DNA reads TGTGCCAGCAGCAGACAGGGGGCTAATCAGCCCCAGCATTTT.

V and J are TRBV2 and TRBJ1-1; TRBD1 might be the D (5 bases). Per the germline V gene, CDR1 is SNHLY and CDR2 is FYNNEI. Trimming cost V 3 bases and J 1 base, with 9 bases left between them. This CDR3 has 14 amino acids. The chain's CDR3 is CASSDWGANTEAFF. CDR3 DNA sequence: TGTGCCAGCAGTGATTGGGGCGCGAACACTGAAGCTTTCTTT.

The chain joins TRBV28 to TRBJ1-4; 9 bases are shared with TRBD1. This CDR3 is 15 amino acids long. Germline loops: CDR1 MDHEN, CDR2 SYDVKM. The V and J ends lost 4 bases and 8 bases, in that order; junction bases with no gene match: 8. The CDR3 reads CASSSGGQGTEKLFF. CDR3 nucleotide sequence: TGTGCCAGCAGTTCGGGAGGACAGGGGACGGAAAAACTGTTTTTT. The variable domain in full, completed from reference TRBV28 and TRBJ1-4, reads DVKVTQSSRYLVKRTGEKVFLECVQDMDHENMFWYRQDPGLGLRLIYFSYDVKMKEKGDIPEGYSVSREKKERFSLILESASTNQTSMYLCASSSGGQGTEKLFFGSGTQLSVL.

Points on this clone: At one of its ends the junction is not consistent with the germline gene, which may arise from a read error. The chain carries TRBV2 and TRBJ2-7; perhaps TRBD2 as D (5 bases). This CDR3 contains 16 residues. In germline, CDR1 is SNHLY, CDR2 FYNNEI. As DNA, the CDR3 is TGTGCCAGCAGCGAAGAAGGGAGTATAGAAAACTACGAGCAGTACTTC. As protein: CASSEEGSIENYEQYF. Complete variable domain (other parts from reference TRBV2 and TRBJ2-7): EPEVTQTPSHQVTQMGQEVILRCVPISNHLYFYWYRQILGQKVEFLVSFYNNEISEKSEIFDDQFSVERPDGSNFTLKIRSTKLEDSAMYFCASSEEGSIENYEQYFGPGTRLTVT.

For this clone: The same CDR3 is also encoded by other DNA sequences in this sample. The CDR3 here is CASSGTSGRDTQYF. As DNA, the CDR3 is TGCGCCAGCAGTGGAACTAGCGGGAGGGATACGCAGTATTTT. The chain recombines TRBV10-2 with TRBJ2-3; 12 bases match TRBD2. This CDR3 contains 14 residues. J was trimmed by 6 bases and V by 4 bases; bases with no gene match: 2. Looked up from germline, CDR1 is WSHSY and CDR2 is SAAADI.

The chain has TRBV7-6 and TRBJ2-6; D possibly corresponds to TRBD2 (6 bases). V was shortened by 5 bases and J by 0 bases, with 17 bases between the two germline ends. Germline-derived CDR1 and CDR2 are SGHVS and FNYEAQ. This CDR3 region has 18 residues. The CDR3 region has the DNA TGTGCCAGCAGCCCGGGAGCAGCAGGTACCTCTGGGGCCAACGTCCTGACTTTC. This encodes CASSPGAAGTSGANVLTF.

The rearrangement links TRBV29-1 to TRBJ2-1, with 12 positions matching TRBD2. V lost 6 bases, J lost 7 bases, and 13 bases stayed unmatched. The CDR3 spans 16 residues. CDR1 and CDR2 (germline): SQVTM, ANQGSEA. The CDR3 here is CSVVPWASGRANEQFF. CDR3 sequence (DNA): TGCAGCGTGGTACCCTGGGCTAGCGGGAGGGCGAATGAGCAGTTCTTC.

The chain combines TRBV20-1 with TRBJ1-1; no definite D call. Trimming took off 3 bases at V and 5 bases at J, with 4 bases between the two ends. Germline V gene data show CDR1 as DFQATT and CDR2 as SNEGSKA (reference sequence). The CDR3 has 10 amino acids. The DNA of the CDR3 is TGCAGTGCTAGGGCTACTGAAGCTTTCTTT. As protein: CSARATEAFF.

This clone showed up just a few times. The sample contains more than one DNA sequence encoding this CDR3. The V and J genes are TRBV6-5 and TRBJ1-2; 8 positions agree with TRBD1. The CDR3 has 14 residues. The V and J ends lost 2 bases and 8 bases, in that order; junction bases with no gene match: 7. CDR1 and CDR2 from the germline V gene are MNHEY and SVGAGI. The CDR3 sequence: CASSYGTGRGGYTF. The CDR3 nucleotides read TGTGCCAGCAGTTACGGGACAGGTCGGGGAGGCTACACCTTC.

The chain joins TRBV7-2 to TRBJ2-3; 13 nucleotides match TRBD2. Germline lookup yields CDR1 SGHTA and CDR2 FQGNSA. V was clipped by 5 bases and J by 4 bases; unmatched bases: 12. The CDR3 is 18 amino acids. The CDR3 coding sequence is TGTGCCAGCAGCCCAACGTTCACTAGCGGGGGGGCCGCAGATACGCAGTATTTT. This translates into CASSPTFTSGGAADTQYF.

The chain joins TRBV19 to TRBJ2-2; 8 bases are a match to TRBD1. The germline V gene has CDR1 LNHDA and CDR2 SQIVND (reference sequence). The CDR3 extends over 14 amino acids. Unmatched junction bases numbered 8, after V lost 8 bases and J lost 6 bases. CDR3 sequence reads: CASQDREGAGELFF. In DNA, the CDR3 is TGTGCCAGTCAGGACAGGGAAGGAGCCGGGGAGCTGTTTTTT.

The J gene is TRBJ2-3, the V gene TRBV6-5; a possible D gene is TRBD2 (6 bases). V shed 7 bases and J shed 0 bases, with 11 bases lying between them. This CDR3 is built from 14 residues. Germline CDR1 is MNHEY and CDR2 is SVGAGI. CDR3 sequence reads: CASTGDSSTDTQYF. Written as DNA, the CDR3 is TGTGCCAGCACTGGGGACTCGAGCACAGATACGCAGTATTTT.

The V call is TRBV5-1, the J call TRBJ1-4, with 7 bases fitting TRBD1. V was pared by 0 bases and J by 4 bases, with 6 bases of the junction left unmatched. In germline, CDR1 is SGHRS, CDR2 YFSETQ. CDR3 size: 16 residues. DNA for the CDR3: TGCGCCAGCAGCTTGGCCCCCCAGGGGGTTAATGAAAAACTGTTTTTT. It specifies CASSLAPQGVNEKLFF.

This chain links TRBV30 with TRBJ1-4; D is uncertain. The V end lost 7 bases, the J end lost 0 bases, and 9 bases lay between the germline ends. CDR1 is GTSNPN and CDR2 is SVGIG in the germline V gene (reference sequence). The CDR3 length is 13 residues. The DNA for the CDR3 is TGTGCCTACATACCCGCAACTAATGAAAAACTGTTTTTT. It yields the protein CAYIPATNEKLFF. The variable domain in full, completed from reference TRBV30 and TRBJ1-4, reads SQTIHQWPATLVQPVGSPLSLECTVEGTSNPNLYWYRQAAGRGLQLLFYSVGIGQISSEVPQNLSASRPQDRQFILSSKKLLLSDSGFYLCAYIPATNEKLFFGSGTQLSVL.

This clone showed up just once. The V and J genes are TRBV28 and TRBJ2-1, with D hard to call. Trimming stripped 3 bases from V and 6 bases from J, with 6 bases between. CDR3 length equals 12 residues. Germline CDR1 and CDR2: MDHEN and SYDVKM. In nucleotides, the CDR3 is TGTGCCAGCAGTTTCTCCCTCAATGAGCAGTTCTTC. It specifies CASSFSLNEQFF. Using reference TRBV28 and TRBJ2-1 for the parts outside the CDR3, the full variable domain is DVKVTQSSRYLVKRTGEKVFLECVQDMDHENMFWYRQDPGLGLRLIYFSYDVKMKEKGDIPEGYSVSREKKERFSLILESASTNQTSMYLCASSFSLNEQFFGPGTRLTVL.

This clone was observed a single time. This rearrangement joins TRBV11-2 to TRBJ1-2, with no clear D. Trimming took 1 base from V and 6 from J, leaving 9 bases between them. The CDR3 spans 13 residues. Germline assignment: CDR1 SGHAT and CDR2 FQNNGV. The CDR3 nucleotides read TGTGCCAGCAGCTTAGCTTTGAGCGATGGCTACACCTTC. Residues: CASSLALSDGYTF.

V usage is TRBV7-8 and J usage is TRBJ1-1; the match to TRBD1 covers 8 bases. Germline V gives CDR1 SGHVS, CDR2 FQNEAQ. After removal of 5 bases from V and 5 bases from J, the junction contained 7 bases not matched to a gene. This CDR3 has 14 amino acids. This CDR3 is CASSPTGVGTEAFF. As DNA, the CDR3 is TGTGCCAGCAGCCCGACAGGGGTAGGAACTGAAGCTTTCTTT.

The chain recombines TRBV7-3 with TRBJ2-3; TRBD2 agrees at 10 bases. The CDR3 is 20 amino acids. Losses at the gene ends were 1 base for V and 6 bases for J; bases not matched to a gene: 19. CDR1 is SGHTA, CDR2 FQGTGA, per germline. This chain's CDR3 is CASSLKGPGGLADSGDTQYF. CDR3 DNA: TGTGCCAGCAGCTTAAAGGGTCCCGGTGGACTAGCGGACTCCGGCGATACGCAGTATTTT.

Concerning this clone itself: Its ends do not fully match the called genes, so a read error is possible. The chain links TRBV2 to TRBJ1-2; no reliable D call. The CDR3 has 13 amino acids. Germline lookup yields CDR1 SNHLY and CDR2 FYNNEI. CDR3 DNA sequence: TGTGCCAGCGGTGAAGCGCTGACATTCGGCTACACCTTC. Translation: CASGEALTFGYTF.

The V call is TRBV7-8, the J call TRBJ1-4; D uncertain. Looked up from germline, CDR1 is SGHVS and CDR2 is FQNEAQ. The CDR3 consists of 15 residues. Trimming removed 5 bases at V and 8 bases at J, with 18 bases between. The chain's CDR3 is CASSGRASSLEKLFF. The CDR3 DNA reads as TGTGCCAGCAGCGGGAGGGCTTCTTCACTCGAAAAACTGTTTTTT.

The chain uses TRBV30 and TRBJ2-2; tentative D call: TRBD2 (6 bases). CDR3 length: 15 amino acids. CDR1 and CDR2 from the germline V gene are GTSNPN and SVGIG (reference sequence). The V end was cut by 8 bases, the J end by 3 bases, with 19 bases between. This chain's CDR3 is CAQRRRRGDTGELFF. The CDR3 bases are TGTGCCCAACGACGGCGGCGGGGAGACACCGGGGAGCTGTTTTTT.

This rearrangement joins TRBV7-2 to TRBJ2-2; D may be TRBD1 (5 bases). Germline-derived CDR1 and CDR2 are SGHTA and FQGNSA. V was pared by 5 bases and J by 1 base, with 11 bases between. CDR3 length: 15 residues. The CDR3 protein is CASSLLGQNTGELFF. The DNA for the CDR3 is TGTGCCAGCAGCCTATTAGGACAGAACACCGGGGAGCTGTTTTTT.

The chain has TRBV5-4 and TRBJ2-2; D is perhaps TRBD1 (5 bases). With 4 bases removed from V and 7 bases from J, the gap between germline ends came to 17 bases. The CDR3 covers 15 residues. Germline CDR1 SGHNT, CDR2 YYREEE (reference sequence). DNA for the CDR3: TGTGCCAGCAGCAGCCCGACAGACGATAGCGGGGAGCTGTTTTTT. As protein: CASSSPTDDSGELFF.

This chain connects TRBV5-1 to TRBJ2-2, with D possibly matching TRBD2 (5 bases). Germline V CDR1 and CDR2: SGHRS, YFSETQ. The CDR3 extends over 15 amino acids. The V and J ends lost 3 bases and 9 bases respectively, with 18 bases between them. The CDR3 reads CASSSKLVGERELFF. CDR3 in DNA: TGCGCCAGCAGCTCTAAGTTGGTGGGAGAAAGGGAGCTGTTTTTT.